Given below is one T cell receptor beta chain in context. The antigen is unknown. The data derive from a study of T cell responses to AZD1222 COVID-19 vaccine. Notes on the study in general: Recipients of two AZD1222 doses showed rising Spike-specific TCR breadth and depth. Mostly white British, mostly female donors; authors suggested clonal diversity may be underestimated.

The CDR3 spans 17 residues. Germline V gene sequence: CDR1 KGHSH, CDR2 LQKENI. Trimming took 4 bases from V and 0 from J; bases not matched to a gene: 4. Data came from immunoSEQ multiplex PCR; TCRdb stores just in-frame clones and leaves some out. The table includes more than 110,000 clones, roughly 92% detected once. Sequencing was performed on peripheral blood, taken on day 0 of AZD1222 vaccination. The genes are TRBV18 and TRBJ2-6; 9 nucleotides agree with TRBD1. This clonotype was sampled from an adult in good health. The CDR3 bases are TGTGCCAGCTCACTGGGACAGGGAAACTCTGGGGCCAACGTCCTGACTTTC. It translates to CASSLGQGNSGANVLTF. The full variable domain, its missing parts supplied by reference TRBV18 and TRBJ2-6, is NAGVMQNPRHLVRRRGQEARLRCSPMKGHSHVYWYRQLPEEGLKFMVYLQKENIIDESGMPKERFSAEFPKEGPSILRIQQVVRGDSAAYFCASSLGQGNSGANVLTFGAGSRLTVL.